This entry lists 28 T cell receptor beta chains sequenced from one sample in a study of T cell responses to AZD1222 COVID-19 vaccine (dated by TCRdb to the early 2020s). This sample's time point label indicates: baseline before first vaccination. Library construction relied on the immunoSEQ multiplex PCR assay. The clones in this table, taken by TCRdb from immuneACCESS, are in-frame only. Not every clone is retained; where verified, under half of the shortfall comes from an unresolved V gene, and the cause of the rest is unknown. This sample comprises 150,000 to 160,000 clones, 90% of them detected only once. Approximately 2% of the sample belongs to the ten largest clones. The specimen comprised peripheral blood, sampled on day 0 of AZD1222 vaccination. The receptors were gathered from an adult in good health.

CDR3: CASSPLGQGTEAFF. The CDR3 DNA follows: TGTGCCAGCAGCCCGCTAGGACAGGGCACTGAAGCTTTCTTT. The V and J genes are TRBV7-2 and TRBJ1-1; TRBD1 matches 8 bases. Losses at the gene ends were 5 bases for V and 4 bases for J; bases not matched to a gene: 6. CDR3 size: 14 residues. Germline values: CDR1 SGHTA, CDR2 FQGNSA.

The V gene is TRBV28, the J gene TRBJ2-1; 14 nucleotides match TRBD2. J gave up 4 bases and V 5 bases, and 10 bases lay outside the gene matches. Germline values: CDR1 MDHEN, CDR2 SYDVKM. The CDR3 spans 18 residues. The CDR3 bases are TGTGCCAGCAGTCTACCGGGACTAGCGGGAGTCCCTTACAATGAGCAGTTCTTC. Amino acids: CASSLPGLAGVPYNEQFF.

This sequence joins TRBV7-9 and TRBJ1-2; D remains unclear. The CDR3 runs 17 residues. Between the trimmed V and J ends, which lost 5 bases and 4 bases, there was a span of 23 bases. The germline V gene has CDR1 SEHNR and CDR2 FQNEAQ (reference sequence). The CDR3: CASSVDRTPPPTYGYTF. CDR3 DNA: TGTGCCAGCAGCGTGGACCGCACCCCACCTCCTACCTATGGCTACACCTTC.

The rearrangement uses TRBV28 and TRBJ2-5; tentative D call: TRBD1 (5 bases). Trimming stripped 3 bases from V and 2 bases from J, with 10 bases between. Germline loops: CDR1 MDHEN, CDR2 SYDVKM. The CDR3 is 14 amino acids. The CDR3 region has the DNA TGTGCCAGCAGTTTTGATAGGGGACAAGAGACCCAGTACTTC. This codes for CASSFDRGQETQYF.

This chain joins TRBV7-3 and TRBJ2-2; the D gene is possibly TRBD2 (5 bases). The CDR3 is 15 residues long. Germline CDR1 and CDR2: SGHTA and FQGTGA. The V end was cut by 4 bases, the J end by 3 bases, with 12 bases between. The CDR3: CASSSRGLDTGELFF. The CDR3 DNA reads as TGTGCCAGCAGCTCCAGAGGGTTGGACACCGGGGAGCTGTTTTTT. The full variable domain, in which reference TRBV7-3 and TRBJ2-2 provide the parts outside the CDR3, is GAGVSQTPSNKVTEKGKYVELRCDPISGHTALYWYRQSLGQGPEFLIYFQGTGAADDSGLPNDRFFAVRPEGSVSTLKIQRTERGDSAVYLCASSSRGLDTGELFFGEGSRLTVL.

V is TRBV19 and J is TRBJ2-5, with D maybe TRBD1 (6 bases). CDR3 length equals 13 residues. Trimming left V 5 bases short and J 5 bases short, with 12 bases between. Germline V gene data show CDR1 as LNHDA and CDR2 as SQIVND (reference sequence). CDR3 DNA sequence: TGTGCCAGTAGTCAACTTAGGGGGGAGACCCAGTACTTC. Its protein product is CASSQLRGETQYF.

The count of this clone is one. J is TRBJ2-1 and V is TRBV29-1; TRBD1 might be the D (6 bases). CDR3 size: 14 residues. Germline CDR1 and CDR2: SQVTM and ANQGSEA. The V gene lost 0 bases and the J gene lost 4 bases, with 10 bases spanning the gap. DNA of the CDR3: TGCAGCGTTGAAGAAGGACAGACATACAATGAGCAGTTCTTC. This encodes CSVEEGQTYNEQFF.

The chain combines TRBV4-3 with TRBJ1-1; no clear D. The CDR3 is made up of 13 amino acids. Germline lookup yields CDR1 LGHNA and CDR2 YSLEER. V was cut by 4 bases and J by 4 bases, with 10 bases left in between. CDR3 region: CASSRSGSTEAFF. The CDR3 DNA reads TGCGCCAGCAGCCGATCGGGGAGCACTGAAGCTTTCTTT.

The chain carries TRBV5-4 and TRBJ2-2; D is possibly TRBD1 (5 bases). The CDR3 sequence is 13 residues long. Germline V gene data show CDR1 as SGHNT and CDR2 as YYREEE (reference sequence). V shed 6 bases and J shed 5 bases, with 11 bases lying between them. CDR3: CASTSRATGELFF. CDR3 DNA sequence: TGTGCCAGCACCTCCAGGGCGACCGGGGAGCTGTTTTTT.

This clone is a singleton in its sample. The V call is TRBV5-1, the J call TRBJ1-1; no clear D. V lost 0 bases and J 1 base, leaving 10 bases between the germline ends. The V gene's germline CDR1 is SGHRS and CDR2 YFSETQ. The CDR3 spans 15 residues. The CDR3 DNA reads as TGCGCCAGCAGCTTGGATTGGGGATCGAACACTGAAGCTTTCTTT. Encoded protein: CASSLDWGSNTEAFF.

The CDR3 here is CASSLLAGDDEQYF. The DNA for the CDR3 is TGTGCCAGCAGCTTGCTAGCGGGAGATGACGAGCAGTACTTC. The chain recombines TRBV5-4 with TRBJ2-7, with 10 bases that match TRBD2. The CDR3 has 14 residues. The trim removed 1 base at V and 5 bases at J, leaving 3 bases unmatched. Looked up from germline, CDR1 is SGHNT and CDR2 is YYREEE (reference sequence).

The chain joins TRBV9 to TRBJ2-2; no reliable D call. Trimming pared 0 bases from V and 1 base from J, leaving 7 bases between. The CDR3 extends over 15 amino acids. The V gene's germline CDR1 is SGDLS and CDR2 YYNGEE. The CDR3 sequence is CASSVDSVNTGELFF. CDR3 nucleotide sequence: TGTGCCAGCAGCGTAGATTCAGTGAACACCGGGGAGCTGTTTTTT.

This chain connects TRBV29-1 to TRBJ1-2; the D is unclear. Germline CDR1 reads SQVTM; CDR2 reads ANQGSEA. The CDR3 runs 11 residues. V was clipped by 4 bases and J by 4 bases, with 7 bases between them. The CDR3 nucleotides read TGCAGCGTTGCCACAAGCTATGGCTACACCTTC. Translating gives CSVATSYGYTF.

V gene TRBV9 combines with J gene TRBJ2-3, with D perhaps TRBD2 (6 bases). Germline V gene lookup returns CDR1 SGDLS and CDR2 YYNGEE. Trimming pared 2 bases from V and 6 bases from J, leaving 13 bases between. This CDR3 is 14 amino acids long. CDR3 in DNA: TGTGCCAGCAGCGTGAACTACCGGGGGGATACGCAGTATTTT. Translating it yields CASSVNYRGDTQYF.

This rearrangement joins TRBV28 to TRBJ2-7; D remains ambiguous. Germline V gene sequence: CDR1 MDHEN, CDR2 SYDVKM. The V end lost 4 bases, the J end lost 5 bases, and 6 bases lay between the germline ends. The length of the CDR3 is 11 residues. This CDR3 reads CASSSYDEQYF. The CDR3 DNA sequence: TGTGCCAGCAGTTCTTATGACGAGCAGTACTTC.

J is TRBJ1-5 and V is TRBV28, with D possibly TRBD1 on 5 matching bases. There are 13 residues in the CDR3. Deletions cut 6 bases from V and 5 bases from J, with 11 bases between. Germline assignment: CDR1 MDHEN and CDR2 SYDVKM. CDR3 amino acids: CASRRQGDQPQHF. DNA for the CDR3: TGTGCCAGCAGGAGGCAGGGAGATCAGCCCCAGCATTTT. Full variable domain (missing parts from reference TRBV28 and TRBJ1-5): DVKVTQSSRYLVKRTGEKVFLECVQDMDHENMFWYRQDPGLGLRLIYFSYDVKMKEKGDIPEGYSVSREKKERFSLILESASTNQTSMYLCASRRQGDQPQHFGDGTRLSIL.

The chain uses TRBV28 and TRBJ1-5, with D hard to call. V was cut by 1 base and J by 0 bases, with 22 bases left in between. The germline V gene has CDR1 MDHEN and CDR2 SYDVKM. The CDR3 totals 20 residues. CDR3 coding DNA: TGTGCCAGCAGTTTATTTGGTGGTTTCCGGGAACGAAATAGCAATCAGCCCCAGCATTTT. This gives the protein CASSLFGGFRERNSNQPQHF. The full variable domain, its missing parts supplied by reference TRBV28 and TRBJ1-5, is DVKVTQSSRYLVKRTGEKVFLECVQDMDHENMFWYRQDPGLGLRLIYFSYDVKMKEKGDIPEGYSVSREKKERFSLILESASTNQTSMYLCASSLFGGFRERNSNQPQHFGDGTRLSIL.

This clone was recorded many times. The chain uses TRBV6-2 or TRBV6-3 and TRBJ2-6; 7 positions match TRBD1. CDR1 is MNHEY, CDR2 SVGEGT, per germline. This CDR3 is built from 15 residues. V lost 4 bases to trimming and J lost 0 bases; unmatched junction nucleotides: 0. The CDR3 nucleotides read TGTGCCAGCAGTTGGGACAGCTCTGGGGCCAACGTCCTGACTTTC. Amino acid sequence: CASSWDSSGANVLTF.

The chain's CDR3 is CASSDGTSGSSSYNEQFF. In DNA, the CDR3 is TGTGCCAGCAGTGACGGGACTAGCGGGAGTAGCTCCTACAATGAGCAGTTCTTC. The chain has TRBV6-1 and TRBJ2-1, with 14 positions matching TRBD2. Trimming removed 3 bases from V and 0 bases from J; junction bases left unmatched: 4. The CDR3 totals 18 residues. Germline CDR1 reads MNHNS; CDR2 reads SASEGT.

Only a few counts were recorded for this clone. The genes are TRBV7-2 and TRBJ2-3, with 7 nucleotides matching TRBD1. The CDR3 length is 15 residues. The ends lost 1 base at V and 0 bases at J; junction bases unmatched: 1. Looked up from germline, CDR1 is SGHTA and CDR2 is FQGNSA. CDR3 sequence (DNA): TGTGCCAGCAGCTTAGTGGGACAGAGCACAGATACGCAGTATTTT. Translating gives CASSLVGQSTDTQYF.

The chain couples TRBV18 to TRBJ1-2; D is possibly TRBD1 (5 bases). V was clipped by 3 bases and J by 8 bases, with 13 bases between them. The CDR3 consists of 13 residues. Germline V gene sequence: CDR1 KGHSH, CDR2 LQKENI. The CDR3 protein is CASSPSGLEGYTF. The CDR3 DNA follows: TGTGCCAGCTCACCGTCAGGGTTAGAAGGCTACACCTTC.

This chain links TRBV11-2 with TRBJ2-7; no clear D. The CDR3 runs to 19 residues. V gave up 0 bases and J gave up 0 bases, with 21 bases separating them. The germline V gene encodes CDR1 SGHAT and CDR2 FQNNGV. CDR3 sequence (DNA): TGTGCCAGCAGCTTAGATTGGCTCCCCAAAGACCTCGGCTCCTACGAGCAGTACTTC. Amino acid sequence: CASSLDWLPKDLGSYEQYF.

The chain recombines TRBV6-5 with TRBJ2-1; 9 positions match TRBD1. Looked up from germline, CDR1 is MNHEY and CDR2 is SVGAGI. The length of the CDR3 is 14 residues. V lost 7 bases, J lost 5 bases, and 6 bases stayed unmatched. The CDR3 sequence is CASTPGQGHNEQFF. DNA for the CDR3: TGTGCCAGCACCCCGGGACAGGGACACAATGAGCAGTTCTTC.

The chain has TRBV5-6 and TRBJ2-7; no clear D gene. This CDR3 has 13 residues. V shed 0 bases and J shed 2 bases, with 6 bases lying between them. Germline assignment: CDR1 SGHDT and CDR2 YYEEEE. CDR3 sequence (DNA): TGTGCCAGCAGCTTGGGCAGGACCTACGAGCAGTACTTC. This translates into CASSLGRTYEQYF.

This clone was detected only a few times. The rearrangement links TRBV7-3 to TRBJ2-5; no firm D call. Germline V gene lookup returns CDR1 SGHTA and CDR2 FQGTGA. Trimming pared 0 bases from V and 0 bases from J, leaving 2 bases between. The CDR3 is 13 residues long. CDR3 bases: TGTGCCAGCAGCTTAACCCACCAAGAGACCCAGTACTTC. Translating it yields CASSLTHQETQYF.

V is TRBV7-2 and J is TRBJ2-3, with 9 bases that match TRBD2. The V segment lost 3 bases and the J segment 2 bases; nucleotides outside the gene matches: 9. The germline V gene encodes CDR1 SGHTA and CDR2 FQGNSA. There are 17 residues in the CDR3. The CDR3 bases are TGTGCCAGCAGCTTCCGGTCGACTAGCGGAAACACAGATACGCAGTATTTT. This codes for CASSFRSTSGNTDTQYF.

This chain links TRBV7-9 with TRBJ2-2, with 11 positions matching TRBD1. There are 16 residues in the CDR3. The J segment lost 6 bases and the V segment lost 2 bases, leaving 5 bases of the junction unmatched. Germline lookup yields CDR1 SEHNR and CDR2 FQNEAQ (reference sequence). CDR3 loop: CASSLPGQGGSGELFF. The CDR3 DNA sequence: TGTGCCAGCAGCTTACCGGGACAGGGGGGTTCCGGGGAGCTGTTTTTT.

CDR3 protein: CASSYSQGPYEQYF. The CDR3 DNA reads TGTGCCAGCAGTTACTCGCAGGGACCCTACGAGCAGTACTTC. V is TRBV6-5 and J is TRBJ2-7; perhaps D is TRBD1 or TRBD2 (5 bases each). Germline values: CDR1 MNHEY, CDR2 SVGAGI. V shed 0 bases and J shed 2 bases, with 8 bases lying between them. The length of the CDR3 is 14 residues.